This TCR beta chain appears in the sequencing data of a study of OX40 agonist ivuxolimab in advanced cancers. The ends were cut back, 6 bases at V and 5 bases at J, with 7 bases in the middle. Germline CDR1 is MNHNS and CDR2 is SASEGT. The CDR3 consists of 11 residues. The assay was immunoSEQ multiplex PCR, and TCRdb's table has in-frame clones only and misses some. The repertoire holds roughly 80,000 clones, 86% seen once, with about 6.9% in the top ten. The TCR comes from an adult with an advanced solid tumor such as melanoma, head and neck, liver or kidney cancer. The starting material was CD4+ or CD8+ T cells sorted from blood, obtained in a trial of the OX40 agonist ivuxolimab. The rearrangement links TRBV6-1 to TRBJ2-5, with D unclear. CDR3: CASSPRETQYF. CDR3 sequence (DNA): TGTGCCAGCAGCCCTAGGGAGACCCAGTACTTC.